Many counts were recorded for the clone carrying this T cell receptor (beta chain). At one end the junction does not follow the germline gene, possibly because of a read error. Serum thyroxine and TRAb, along with clinical symptoms, thyroid ultrasound and orbital computed tomography, were what diagnosis relied on. Germline CDR1 reads LNHDA; CDR2 reads SQIVND (reference sequence). This CDR3 contains 15 residues. The authors amplified TCR beta CDR3 regions from RNA transcripts. Investigators did first-round RT-PCR with HTBI primers, then second-round multiplex PCR. TCRdb passed the multiplex PCR reads through MiXCR, listing each CDR3 protein once. The sample consists of a few hundred thousand distinct CDR3 sequences, approximately 15% of them appearing once. This specimen comes from a study of Graves' ophthalmopathy and Graves' hyperthyroidism.

Specimen: peripheral blood. The chain is built from TRBV19 and TRBJ2-5; TRBD2 agrees at 8 bases. This receptor was obtained from a woman in her late teens or twenties with stable Graves' hyperthyroidism. The CDR3 loop reads CASRIGRGAGETQYF. As DNA, the CDR3 is TGTGCCAGTAGGATAGGGCGGGGGGCCGGAGAGACCCAGTACTTC.